Following are 25 T cell receptor beta chains from one sample sequenced in a study of T-cell reconstitution after alpha-beta-depleted transplantation in children. The TCRbeta library was prepared with unique molecular identifiers. TCRdb reprocessed the PCR reads with MiXCR, giving one entry per CDR3 protein. The profile shows about 440,000 distinct CDR3 sequences, over 40% of them singletons. The sample consisted of PBMCs, taken before TCRalphabeta/CD19-depleted stem cell transplant. The receptors come from a girl aged 2 to 9 with aplastic anemia, due to receive a stem cell transplant.

The chain uses TRBV25-1 and TRBJ2-1; tentative D call: TRBD1 (6 bases). Trimming left V 5 bases short and J 7 bases short, with 18 bases between. This CDR3 comprises 15 residues. From germline, CDR1 is MGHDK and CDR2 SYGVNS. DNA for the CDR3: TGTGCCAGCAGTCAATCCCCCTTACAGGGAAATGAGCAGTTCTTC. Protein sequence: CASSQSPLQGNEQFF.

This rearrangement joins TRBV15 to TRBJ2-1; 8 bases fit TRBD2. Germline values: CDR1 LNHNV, CDR2 YYDKDF (reference sequence). V shed 1 base and J 6 bases; nucleotides not matched to a gene: 5. CDR3 length: 15 amino acids. CDR3 residues: CATSRVREGPNEQFF. For the CDR3, the DNA is TGTGCCACCAGCAGAGTCCGGGAGGGCCCCAATGAGCAGTTCTTC. Together with reference TRBV15 and TRBJ2-1, the CDR3 gives the full variable domain: DAMVIQNPRYQVTQFGKPVTLSCSQTLNHNVMYWYQQKSSQAPKLLFHYYDKDFNNEADTPDNFQSRRPNTSFCFLDIRSPGLGDTAMYLCATSRVREGPNEQFFGPGTRLTVL.

This chain connects TRBV4-2 to TRBJ2-2; D gene unclear. V dropped 0 bases and J dropped 6 bases, with 17 bases sitting between them. This CDR3 is 17 amino acids long. Looked up from germline, CDR1 is LGHNA and CDR2 is YNFKEQ. CDR3 coding DNA: TGTGCCAGCAGCCAAGATTCGGTTTTCACCATAGCCGGGGAGCTGTTTTTT. As protein: CASSQDSVFTIAGELFF.

This clonotype was seen at least ten times. The chain joins TRBV5-1 to TRBJ1-1, with unresolved D. Germline-derived CDR1 and CDR2 are SGHRS and YFSETQ. The CDR3 covers 16 residues. Trimming stripped 1 base from V and 1 base from J, with 14 bases between. The CDR3 region is CASSLYSEATNTEAFF. The DNA for the CDR3 is TGCGCCAGCAGCTTGTATAGTGAAGCAACGAACACTGAAGCTTTCTTT.

This clonotype has ten or more counts. The V gene is TRBV13, the J gene TRBJ2-1; D is ambiguous. Germline CDR1 and CDR2: PRHDT and FYEKMQ (reference sequence). The CDR3 sequence is 12 residues long. V gave up 6 bases and J gave up 5 bases, with 8 bases separating them. The CDR3: CASSSAHNEQFF. Here the CDR3 DNA reads TGTGCCAGCAGTTCCGCCCACAATGAGCAGTTCTTC.

In its sample, this clonotype was seen many times. This chain joins TRBV29-1 and TRBJ2-1, with D perhaps being TRBD1 or TRBD2 (5 bases each). The CDR3 spans 14 residues. Trimming pared 7 bases from V and 0 bases from J, leaving 13 bases between. Germline CDR1 reads SQVTM; CDR2 reads ANQGSEA. As DNA, the CDR3 is TGCAGCGGTACAGGAACTAGCTCCTACAATGAGCAGTTCTTC. It is translated as CSGTGTSSYNEQFF.

V gene TRBV28 combines with J gene TRBJ1-1; D is ambiguous. Germline CDR1 is MDHEN and CDR2 is SYDVKM. The germline V and J ends were trimmed by 9 bases and 4 bases, with 12 bases remaining between them. There are 12 residues in the CDR3. The DNA for the CDR3 is TGTGCCAGTCCCGTGCCGCTCACTGAAGCTTTCTTT. It codes for CASPVPLTEAFF.

This clonotype has ten or more counts. The rearrangement joins TRBV28 to TRBJ2-7, with TRBD2 matching 10 bases. CDR1 MDHEN and CDR2 SYDVKM come from the germline V gene. V lost 2 bases to trimming and J lost 3 bases; unmatched junction nucleotides: 10. The CDR3 runs to 17 residues. The CDR3 coding sequence is TGTGCCAGCAGTTTAGCCCGCGTGGGGACTAGCGACTACGAGCAGTACTTC. This codes for CASSLARVGTSDYEQYF.

The rearrangement joins TRBV7-2 to TRBJ2-5, with D unclear. Trimming left V 2 bases short and J 1 base short, with 5 bases between. The CDR3 spans 13 residues. Germline loops: CDR1 SGHTA, CDR2 FQGNSA. The CDR3: CASSLIFQETQYF. The CDR3 DNA is TGTGCCAGCAGCTTAATATTCCAAGAGACCCAGTACTTC.

This chain uses TRBV5-5 with TRBJ1-3; possible D gene TRBD1, 5 bases. The CDR3 is 15 residues long. Trimming shortened V by 4 bases and J by 0 bases, and 11 bases separated the two germline ends. Per germline, CDR1 SGHKS and CDR2 YYEKEE (reference sequence). CDR3 coding DNA: TGTGCCAGCAGCGGGGGACTGGGCTCTGGAAACACCATATATTTT. Its protein product is CASSGGLGSGNTIYF.

V is TRBV20-1 and J is TRBJ2-3; 9 bases align to TRBD2. Germline trimming cut 0 bases from V and 3 bases from J; bases unmatched to any gene: 13. The CDR3 length is 18 residues. Germline CDR1 and CDR2: DFQATT and SNEGSKA (reference sequence). CDR3 amino acids: CSARDKEAGGPWTDTQYF. The CDR3 DNA sequence: TGCAGTGCTAGAGATAAAGAGGCGGGAGGGCCTTGGACAGATACGCAGTATTTT.

This clonotype was seen repeatedly, ten times or more. V usage is TRBV4-3 and J usage is TRBJ1-6, with 8 bases identical to TRBD1. The ends lost 0 bases at V and 7 bases at J; junction bases unmatched: 5. This CDR3 is built from 16 residues. Germline V gene lookup returns CDR1 LGHNA and CDR2 YSLEER. The CDR3 is CASSQDQGALNSPLHF. The CDR3 DNA reads TGCGCCAGCAGCCAAGATCAGGGGGCGCTGAATTCACCCCTCCACTTT.

This clonotype was counted ten times or more. This chain uses TRBV7-9 with TRBJ2-1; 10 bases are shared with TRBD1. This CDR3 has 17 amino acids. V trimming: 5 bases; J trimming: 6 bases; junction bases outside the gene matches: 13. Germline assignment: CDR1 SEHNR and CDR2 FQNEAQ (reference sequence). The CDR3 loop reads CASSPNPGTGEPNEQFF. CDR3 coding DNA: TGTGCCAGCAGCCCGAATCCCGGGACAGGGGAACCCAATGAGCAGTTCTTC.

The V gene is TRBV5-8, the J gene TRBJ2-7; TRBD1 or TRBD2 may be the D gene (5 bases each). V was trimmed by 6 bases and J by 3 bases, leaving 16 bases between them. The CDR3 extends over 14 amino acids. Germline V gives CDR1 SGHTS, CDR2 YDEGEE. DNA of the CDR3: TGTGCCAGCAAGGCCGAAGGGGACCGCTACGAGCAGTACTTC. Translation: CASKAEGDRYEQYF. Combining the CDR3 with reference TRBV5-8 and TRBJ2-7 gives the whole variable domain EAGVTQSPTHLIKTRGQQATLRCSPISGHTSVYWYQQALGLGLQFLLWYDEGEERNRGNFPPRFSGRQFPNYSSELNVNALELEDSALYLCASKAEGDRYEQYFGPGTRLTVT.

The V and J genes are TRBV5-1 and TRBJ1-3; 7 bases are a match to TRBD1. The germline V gene has CDR1 SGHRS and CDR2 YFSETQ. This CDR3 region has 16 residues. With V trimmed by 1 base and J by 4 bases, 8 bases remained unmatched. The chain's CDR3 is CASSLHPGTDGNTIYF. CDR3 coding DNA: TGCGCCAGCAGCTTGCACCCCGGGACAGACGGAAACACCATATATTTT.

This clonotype was seen more than once but under ten times. This chain joins TRBV10-3 and TRBJ2-3; TRBD2 is a possible D gene (5 bases). V was clipped by 5 bases and J by 0 bases, with 12 bases between them. The CDR3 contains 15 residues. CDR1 and CDR2 from the germline V gene are ENHRY and SYGVKD. CDR3 DNA: TGTGCCATCAGTCCAAGCGGATCTAGCACAGATACGCAGTATTTT. Residues: CAISPSGSSTDTQYF.

A few counts support this clonotype. The V and J genes are TRBV7-2 and TRBJ2-3; D is possibly TRBD1 (6 bases). The CDR3 is made up of 15 amino acids. The V gene lost 5 bases and the J gene lost 6 bases, with 18 bases spanning the gap. Germline CDR1 and CDR2: SGHTA and FQGNSA. CDR3: CASSLRTAIADTQYF. Here the CDR3 DNA reads TGTGCCAGCAGCCTCAGGACAGCTATAGCGGATACGCAGTATTTT.

This clonotype was recorded a few times. The chain is built from TRBV18 and TRBJ2-3; 11 bases align to TRBD2. The V segment lost 2 bases and the J segment 3 bases; nucleotides outside the gene matches: 13. CDR3 length: 19 amino acids. CDR1 is KGHSH, CDR2 LQKENI, per germline. The CDR3 region has the DNA TGTGCCAGCTCACCATACTACACTAGCGGGAGACTAAGAACAGATACGCAGTATTTT. Translating gives CASSPYYTSGRLRTDTQYF.

This chain connects TRBV29-1 to TRBJ1-1; maybe TRBD1 (6 bases). This CDR3 region has 15 residues. V was cut by 0 bases and J by 2 bases, with 13 bases left in between. Germline CDR1 SQVTM, CDR2 ANQGSEA. The CDR3 loop is CSVEDRVTGNTEAFF. The CDR3 region has the DNA TGCAGCGTTGAAGATCGGGTGACAGGAAACACTGAAGCTTTCTTT.

The sample holds many counts of this clonotype. V and J are TRBV21-1 and TRBJ2-7; the table's D call, TRBD1, has no DNA check behind it. TRBV21-1 is recorded as a pseudogene. The CDR3 runs 16 residues. This CDR3 is CASSKGAPGQSYEQYF. The CDR3 DNA follows: TGTGCCAGCAGCAAAGGGGCCCCGGGACAGTCCTACGAGCAGTACTTC.

V gene TRBV7-9 combines with J gene TRBJ2-1; D not certain. The V gene lost 5 bases and the J gene lost 7 bases, with 18 bases spanning the gap. The CDR3 contains 15 residues. The V gene's germline CDR1 is SEHNR and CDR2 FQNEAQ (reference sequence). This chain's CDR3 is CASSLVLGGYNEQFF. Here the CDR3 DNA reads TGTGCCAGCAGCCTAGTCCTTGGCGGTTATAATGAGCAGTTCTTC.

This clonotype was seen more than once but under ten times. The rearrangement uses TRBV20-1 and TRBJ1-5; 10 bases agree with TRBD1. Germline CDR1 is DFQATT and CDR2 is SNEGSKA (reference sequence). The CDR3 length is 14 residues. With V trimmed by 2 bases and J by 6 bases, 4 bases remained unmatched. CDR3 bases: TGCAGTGCTAGATCGGGACAGGGGATTCAGCCCCAGCATTTT. This sequence encodes CSARSGQGIQPQHF.

This chain links TRBV20-1 with TRBJ2-5; 16 positions agree with TRBD2. This CDR3 region has 19 residues. After removal of 3 bases from V and 3 bases from J, the junction contained 13 bases not matched to a gene. Germline V lookup: CDR1 DFQATT, CDR2 SNEGSKA (reference sequence). CDR3 bases: TGCAGTGCTAGTTTCCCCGGGACTAGCGGGAGGGCCGGGGAAGAGACCCAGTACTTC. Protein product: CSASFPGTSGRAGEETQYF.

The J gene is TRBJ2-2, the V gene TRBV11-2, with D possibly matching TRBD2 (5 bases). Trimming removed 1 base from V and 5 bases from J, with 14 bases in between. Germline V lookup: CDR1 SGHAT, CDR2 FQNNGV. The CDR3 spans 16 residues. The CDR3 protein is CASSLGAVYSTGELFF. The CDR3 bases are TGTGCCAGCAGCTTAGGAGCGGTTTATTCTACCGGGGAGCTGTTTTTT. Looking up the rest from reference TRBV11-2 and TRBJ2-2 gives the full variable domain: EAGVAQSPRYKIIEKRQSVAFWCNPISGHATLYWYQQILGQGPKLLIQFQNNGVVDDSQLPKDRFSAERLKGVDSTLKIQPAKLEDSAVYLCASSLGAVYSTGELFFGEGSRLTVL.

The table lists this clonotype with many counts. The V call is TRBV10-3, the J call TRBJ2-3; maybe TRBD1 (6 bases). Per germline, CDR1 ENHRY and CDR2 SYGVKD. The CDR3 extends over 15 amino acids. The ends were cut back, 5 bases at V and 0 bases at J, with 12 bases in the middle. DNA of the CDR3: TGTGCCATCAGTTTAACCGACAGGAGCACAGATACGCAGTATTTT. This sequence encodes CAISLTDRSTDTQYF.